This T cell receptor (beta chain) was sequenced in a study of T cells in Graves' hyperthyroidism and ophthalmopathy. Amplification of TCR beta CDR3 regions used RNA as the template. TCR CDR3 underwent first-round RT-PCR with the HTBI primer set. TCRdb processed the multiplex PCR reads anew with MiXCR; each CDR3 protein has one entry. The sample includes hundreds of thousands of distinct CDR3 sequences, around 17% seen only once; the top ten take around 30%. Uncontrolled infection, other autoimmune disease, pregnancy and lactation each barred patients from inclusion. This clonotype was observed at least ten times. This clonotype was sampled from a young woman with Graves' ophthalmopathy. The sample comprised blood.

DNA of the CDR3: TGTGCCAGCAGTGAAGCCGGGGGACAAGAGACCCAGTACTTC. Protein product: CASSEAGGQETQYF. This chain joins TRBV6-1 and TRBJ2-5, with D possibly matching TRBD2 (6 bases). The CDR3 has 14 amino acids. Trimming left V 0 bases short and J 2 bases short, with 7 bases between. Looked up from germline, CDR1 is MNHNS and CDR2 is SASEGT.